Listed below are T cell receptor beta chains from one sample, sequenced in a study. Via MiXCR, TCRdb re-called the RT-PCR reads, giving one row per CDR3 protein. The table shows hundreds of thousands of distinct CDR3 sequences, with about 14% occurring only once. Sequencing was carried out using memory CD4+ T cells from blood. The receptors were gathered from a female donor in good health, serving as a healthy control. The conserved cysteine and the conserved F or W are not part of the CDR3 here. Fields, in order: CDR3 protein, V gene.

ASSPTGQINQPQH	TRBV3-1
ASSLRGRRETQY	TRBV27
ASSTGTGSSYGYT	TRBV12-3/TRBV12-4
ASSVGTGNNNYGYT	TRBV9
ASNRDLRDTQY	TRBV2
ASSLRSGSSTDTQY	TRBV5-1
AISVQTSGRVEQY	TRBV10-3
ASSLRSTGGQPQH	TRBV12-3/TRBV12-4
ASSLFYTDTQY	TRBV7-2
ASSRERQETQY	TRBV6-5
ASSYSTGNTIY	TRBV6-5
ASQGSGTEAF	TRBV2
ASSHMREFSETQY	TRBV5-4
SLRTSGGYNEQF	TRBV29-1
ASREQGADTQY	TRBV5-1
ASSFRSGGGVAEAF	TRBV12-3/TRBV12-4
SARDWASGHNEQF	TRBV20-1
ATRAPGGELF	TRBV24-1
ASSLPGLAIRNEQF	TRBV5-1
ASSLVVGAGGTEAF	TRBV5-1
ASSLDAGLAGMDTQY	TRBV11-2
ASSFSQGYQF	TRBV12-3/TRBV12-4
ASSISPEMGTGELF	TRBV12-3/TRBV12-4
ASSRDSRDYEQY	TRBV7-3
ASSQEGTGLNTEAF	TRBV3-1
ASKTAGSSYEQY	TRBV27
ASLTRAGAEAF	TRBV18
ASTWASRQETQY	TRBV12-3/TRBV12-4
AWSVGYEQY	TRBV30
SARRRGSHYEQY	TRBV20-1
ASSQGTIHNEQF	TRBV11-2
ASSPDRYYNEQF	TRBV11-1
ASSFGGQGARGETQY	TRBV28
SVAGSDTQY	TRBV29-1
ASSLVSGTAGYT	TRBV5-1
SADLRTMDSPLH	TRBV20-1
ASRDRVKNTGELF	TRBV18
ASSPSQVWAEAF	TRBV7-9
SATRTGVGNYGYT	TRBV20-1
ASSLAFVAGGTTGELF	TRBV5-1
SATPLAGGNYEQY	TRBV20-1
ASSEGQGSTGELF	TRBV5-1
ASSSPGGAKAF	TRBV11-2
ASSSFSNTEAF	TRBV2
ASSQGVAGVSYEQY	TRBV5-1
ASSPYSTGEQF	TRBV11-3
ASTKAGAAYNSPLH	TRBV6-6
SASPSFVSRY	TRBV20-1
ASSSIANTGELF	TRBV5-1
ASRYSDIGDEQF	TRBV6-6
ATSDQGARDEQF	TRBV24-1
AISARLAGNTGELF	TRBV10-3
AIRNLTGNTEAF	TRBV10-3
ASSQDGPNTEAF	TRBV4-2
ASSERGQGRDGYT	TRBV5-1
ASSQGQVPLGAF	TRBV3-1
SVATGTAWGYT	TRBV29-1